This is a list of T cell receptor beta chains from one sample in a study of blood T cell repertoires in COVID-19. Sequencing was performed with immunoSEQ multiplex PCR; in TCRdb, only in-frame clones are kept and a portion is missing. This table has 150,000 to 200,000 clones, 80% to 85% appearing once. The sequencing sample was made of peripheral blood. The source of these receptors is a woman over 75 with active or convalescent COVID-19. CDR3s include the opening cysteine and the closing phenylalanine or tryptophan. D genes are given only for firm matches. Clone size appears in some rows only: once, few, many, or a class for an expanded clone.

CDR3aa | CDR3nt | v_gene | d_gene | j_gene | abundance
CATRQNSGNTIYF | TGTGCCACCAGACAGAACTCTGGAAACACCATATATTTT | TRBV24-1 | - | TRBJ1-3 | -
CASSLTANYGYTF | TGTGCCAGCAGTTTGACAGCTAACTATGGCTACACCTTC | TRBV27 | - | TRBJ1-2 | -
CASSRAGTEAFF | TGCGCCAGCAGCCGGGCGGGCACTGAAGCTTTCTTT | TRBV5-1 | - | TRBJ1-1 | -
CASSLTGVGSGGLAKNIQYF | TGTGCCAGCAGCTTAACCGGAGTAGGTAGCGGGGGGCTAGCCAAAAACATTCAGTACTTC | TRBV7-3 | TRBD2 | TRBJ2-4 | -
CASSDSRTGLGGANVLTF | TGTGCCAGCAGCGATTCCAGAACAGGGTTAGGTGGGGCCAACGTCCTGACTTTC | TRBV3-1/TRBV3-2 | - | TRBJ2-6 | -
CASTRGREGYTF | TGTGCCAGCACCAGGGGGCGGGAGGGCTACACCTTC | TRBV7-9 | TRBD1 | TRBJ1-2 | -
CASSRVEGGMNTEAFF | TGTGCCAGCTCACGGGTGGAGGGAGGGATGAACACTGAAGCTTTCTTT | TRBV18 | - | TRBJ1-1 | few
CASSRDRDTGELFF | TGTGCCAGTAGTCGGGACAGGGACACCGGGGAGCTGTTTTTT | TRBV19 | TRBD1 | TRBJ2-2 | -
CPITTMGGGRPTYEQYF | TGTCCCATCACTACAATGGGGGGGGGCAGGCCGACCTACGAGCAGTACTTC | TRBV10-3 | - | TRBJ2-7 | -
CASRGTGGGYGYTF | TGTGCCAGCAGGGGGACAGGGGGAGGCTATGGCTACACCTTC | TRBV6-5 | TRBD1 | TRBJ1-2 | -
CASSLVGAGGYEQYF | TGTGCCAGCAGCTTAGTAGGCGCGGGGGGATACGAGCAGTACTTC | TRBV7-2 | TRBD2 | TRBJ2-7 | -
CASSQLSTVNTEAFF | TGTGCCAGCAGCCAATTATCTACAGTGAACACTGAAGCTTTCTTT | TRBV16 | - | TRBJ1-1 | -